What follows is one TCR beta chain and its context. Its target is unknown. J was trimmed by 5 bases and V by 1 base; bases with no gene match: 2. This CDR3 region has 14 residues. From germline, CDR1 is SGDLS and CDR2 YYNGEE. This entry belongs to a study of cytomegalovirus exposure and HLA in healthy donors. Use of 60 Vbeta and 13 Jbeta primers characterized the PCR. Generated by immunoSEQ multiplex PCR, the TCRdb table keeps only in-frame clones and is missing some. Among about 130,000 clones listed, around 80% were seen once. General study results and limits: Presence/absence analyses assumed roughly uniform sequencing depth across donors. In an earlier analysis, about 87% or about 30%: the productive usage of most TCR beta V segments. In vitro work confirmed that a few CMV-associated chains recognize CMV antigens.

Healthy bone marrow donors supplied every sample. This receptor was identified in a young woman in good health and CMV-seropositive. The chain has TRBV9 and TRBJ2-2, with TRBD1 identical over 7 bases. Sequencing input: PBMCs. The CDR3 DNA is TGTGCCAGCAGCGTAACACAGGGGACCGGGGAGCTGTTTTTT. Its protein product is CASSVTQGTGELFF. The full variable domain, rest sourced from reference TRBV9 and TRBJ2-2, is DSGVTQTPKHLITATGQRVTLRCSPRSGDLSVYWYQQSLDQGLQFLIQYYNGEERAKGNILERFSAQQFPDLHSELNLSSLELGDSALYFCASSVTQGTGELFFGEGSRLTVL.